The T cell receptor (beta chain) under discussion was sequenced for a study of cytomegalovirus exposure and HLA in healthy donors. CDR1 is LGHNA and CDR2 is YSLEER in the germline V gene. CDR3 length: 15 amino acids. Regarding this clone: Mismatch with germline at one junction end may stem from a read error.

Measured with immunoSEQ multiplex PCR; TCRdb has only the in-frame clones, and not every one. The sample lists roughly 280,000 clones; approximately 86% were seen once. The sequencing sample was made of PBMCs. The TCR sequence derives from a woman aged 18-35 years in good health and CMV-seronegative. The J gene is TRBJ1-2, the V gene TRBV4-3, with 7 bases that match TRBD1. CDR3 in DNA: TGCGCCAGCAGCCAAGGTACCGGGACAGCGTATGACTACACCTTC. Amino acids: CASSQGTGTAYDYTF.